These 2 T cell receptor beta chains came from one sample sequenced in a study of beta chain features in type 1 diabetes. Expressed TCRB transcripts were sequenced after all isolated RNA was converted to cDNA. The repertoire was sequenced with immunoSEQ multiplex PCR; TCRdb's copy has only in-frame clones and lacks some. In the table there are 200,000 to 300,000 clones, roughly a tenth of which are singletons. Findings and caveats of the study: There was a moderate but significant shortening of TCRB CDR3s in all four CD4+ subsets of Type 1 diabetes patients.

Their target antigens are unknown. Sequencing input: naive CD4+ T cells from blood. The receptor source for this set is a man aged 25 to 40 with type 1 diabetes.

With regard to this clone: Other DNA sequences in the sample encode the same CDR3. The chain links TRBV5-1 to TRBJ1-1; no definite D call. Per germline, CDR1 SGHRS and CDR2 YFSETQ. The V end lost 0 bases, the J end lost 1 base, and 7 bases lay between the germline ends. There are 14 residues in the CDR3. This chain's CDR3 is CASSLGQPNTEAFF. CDR3 in DNA: TGCGCCAGCAGCTTGGGACAACCGAACACTGAAGCTTTCTTT.

This clone occurred a few times. The V call is TRBV6-6, the J call TRBJ1-1; a weak D match, TRBD1 (6 bases). V lost 4 bases to trimming and J lost 0 bases, with 9 bases between them. The germline CDR1 and CDR2 sequences are MNHNY and SVGAGI (reference sequence). This CDR3 region has 14 residues. This CDR3 reads CASSSDRMNTEAFF. Written as DNA, the CDR3 is TGTGCCAGCAGTTCGGACAGAATGAACACTGAAGCTTTCTTT.